This T cell receptor beta chain was sequenced in a study of OX40 agonist ivuxolimab in advanced cancers. Across the whole study: It was permissible to have had prior anti-PD-1, anti-PD-L1 or anti-CTLA-4 therapy, and over 35% had some.

Assay used: immunoSEQ multiplex PCR; TCRdb lists only in-frame clones, some missing. The table lists fewer than 90,000 clones, roughly 85% of them singletons. People who had autoimmune disease history or systemic immunosuppression were excluded. This clone occurred a few times. The sample consisted of CD4+ or CD8+ T cells sorted from blood, taken in a trial of the OX40 agonist ivuxolimab. The clonotype was recovered from an adult with an advanced solid tumor such as melanoma, head and neck, liver or kidney cancer.

The CDR3 is CASSSTGGPYNEQFF. The CDR3, as DNA: TGTGCCAGCAGCTCGACAGGGGGACCCTACAATGAGCAGTTCTTC. The chain carries TRBV11-1 and TRBJ2-1; 9 positions agree with TRBD1. V was pared by 4 bases and J by 2 bases, with 3 bases of the junction left unmatched. This CDR3 has 15 amino acids. From germline, CDR1 is SGHAT and CDR2 FQDESV (reference sequence).